This entry concerns a single T cell receptor beta chain. The antigen is unknown. One end of the junction varies from germline; a read error may be responsible. Additional DNA sequences in this sample encode the identical CDR3. In the original processing: CDR3 differences across clinicopathological groups were used to build a distant-metastasis classifier for papillary thyroid cancer. TCRdb re-called clones from the PCR reads using MiXCR. Here the V and J calls rest on TCRdb's processing, not on the authors' analysis. The data show around 65,000 clones, more than 13% seen once. The CDR3 runs 16 residues. Germline V gives CDR1 KGHSH, CDR2 LQKENI. Before thyroid surgery, none of the patients had received any treatment. This sample is part of a study of metastatic and nonmetastatic thyroid tumors. Study details: Malignant and benign thyroid patients had repertoires compared in peripheral blood and tumor or nodule tissue. Study observations and caveats: Versus benign nodules, malignant thyroid tumors reportedly had significantly higher TCR beta diversity, in blood and tumor.

The sequence derives from a male donor with papillary thyroid cancer or a benign thyroid nodule (not recorded which). Some clones in this sample may be carry-over from other donors' samples. Sequencing was done on a sample of blood. The rearrangement joins TRBV18 to TRBJ2-5; 9 bases map to TRBD2. This CDR3 reads CASSGLASGTVETQYF. The CDR3 coding sequence is TGCGCCAGCTCAGGGTTGGCTAGCGGGACGGTCGAGACCCAGTACTTC. Full variable domain (outside the CDR3, taken from reference TRBV18 and TRBJ2-5): NAGVMQNPRHLVRRRGQEARLRCSPMKGHSHVYWYRQLPEEGLKFMVYLQKENIIDESGMPKERFSAEFPKEGPSILRIQQVVRGDSAAYFCASSGLASGTVETQYFGPGTRLLVL.